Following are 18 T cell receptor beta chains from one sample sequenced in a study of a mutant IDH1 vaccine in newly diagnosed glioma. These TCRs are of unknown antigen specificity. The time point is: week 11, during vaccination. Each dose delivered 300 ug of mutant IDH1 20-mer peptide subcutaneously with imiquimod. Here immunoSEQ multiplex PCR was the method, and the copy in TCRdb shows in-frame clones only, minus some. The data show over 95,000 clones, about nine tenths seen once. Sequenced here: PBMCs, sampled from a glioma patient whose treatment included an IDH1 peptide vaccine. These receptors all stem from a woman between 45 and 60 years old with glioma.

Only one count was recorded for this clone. The CDR3 DNA reads as TGTGCCAGCAGTTACAGGGATATAGGAGATTCACCCCTCCACTTT. Translating gives CASSYRDIGDSPLHF. The rearrangement joins TRBV6-5 to TRBJ1-6; D is undetermined. V lost 2 bases to trimming and J lost 8 bases, with 13 bases between them. The CDR3 is made up of 15 amino acids. Germline V CDR1 and CDR2: MNHEY, SVGAGI.

The CDR3 reads CASSSGTGGGYGYTF. The CDR3 DNA reads as TGTGCCAGCAGCTCAGGGACAGGGGGCGGTTATGGCTACACCTTC. The genes are TRBV7-2 and TRBJ1-2, with TRBD1 identical over 12 bases. V was clipped by 4 bases and J by 5 bases; unmatched bases: 5. The CDR3 runs to 15 residues. CDR1 and CDR2 from the germline V gene are SGHTA and FQGNSA.

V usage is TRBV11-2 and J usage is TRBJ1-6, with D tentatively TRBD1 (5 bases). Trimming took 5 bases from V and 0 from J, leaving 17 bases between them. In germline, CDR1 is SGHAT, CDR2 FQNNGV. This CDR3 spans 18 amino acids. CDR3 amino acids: CASSRRGGSPSYNSPLHF. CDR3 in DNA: TGTGCCAGCAGCCGTAGGGGTGGTAGTCCCTCCTATAATTCACCCCTCCACTTT.

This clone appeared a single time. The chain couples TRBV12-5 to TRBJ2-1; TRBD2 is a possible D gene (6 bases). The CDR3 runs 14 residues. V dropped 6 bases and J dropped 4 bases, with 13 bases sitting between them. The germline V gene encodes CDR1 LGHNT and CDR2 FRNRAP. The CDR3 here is CASGNSGRYNEQFF. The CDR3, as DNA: TGTGCTAGTGGGAATAGCGGAAGATACAATGAGCAGTTCTTC.

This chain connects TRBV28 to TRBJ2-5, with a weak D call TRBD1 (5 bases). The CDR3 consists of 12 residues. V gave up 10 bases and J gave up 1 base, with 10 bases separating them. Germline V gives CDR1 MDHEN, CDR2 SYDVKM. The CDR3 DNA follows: TGTGCCACCCACAGGTTCCAAGAGACCCAGTACTTC. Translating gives CATHRFQETQYF.

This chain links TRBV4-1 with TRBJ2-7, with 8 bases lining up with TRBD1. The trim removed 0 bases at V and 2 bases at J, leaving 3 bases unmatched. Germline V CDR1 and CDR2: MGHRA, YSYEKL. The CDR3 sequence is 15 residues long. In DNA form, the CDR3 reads TGCGCCAGCAGCCAAGATCCAGGGGGCACCTACGAGCAGTACTTC. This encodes CASSQDPGGTYEQYF.

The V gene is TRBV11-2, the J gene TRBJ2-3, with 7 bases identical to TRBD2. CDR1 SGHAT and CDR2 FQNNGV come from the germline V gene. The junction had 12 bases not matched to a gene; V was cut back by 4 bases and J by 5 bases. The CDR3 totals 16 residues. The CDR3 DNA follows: TGTGCCAGCAGCTCCCGGGGGGAGGGCCGTATAGATACGCAGTATTTT. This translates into CASSSRGEGRIDTQYF.

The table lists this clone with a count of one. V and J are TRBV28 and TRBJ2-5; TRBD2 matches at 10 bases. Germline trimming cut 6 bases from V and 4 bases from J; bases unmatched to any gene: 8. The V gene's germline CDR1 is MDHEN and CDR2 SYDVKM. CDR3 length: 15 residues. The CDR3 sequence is CASSRPGTSAETQYF. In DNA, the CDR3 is TGTGCCAGCAGCCGCCCCGGGACTAGCGCAGAGACCCAGTACTTC.

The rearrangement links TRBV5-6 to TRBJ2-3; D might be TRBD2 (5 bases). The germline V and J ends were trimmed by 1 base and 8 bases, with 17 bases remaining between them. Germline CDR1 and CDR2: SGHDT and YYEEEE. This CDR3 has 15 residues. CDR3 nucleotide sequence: TGTGCCAGCAGCTTGTCTCTTTCCGCGGGTGGTACGCAGTATTTT. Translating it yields CASSLSLSAGGTQYF. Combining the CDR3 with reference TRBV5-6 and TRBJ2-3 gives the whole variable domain DAGVTQSPTHLIKTRGQQVTLRCSPKSGHDTVSWYQQALGQGPQFIFQYYEEEERQRGNFPDRFSGHQFPNYSSELNVNALLLGDSALYLCASSLSLSAGGTQYFGPGTRLTVL.

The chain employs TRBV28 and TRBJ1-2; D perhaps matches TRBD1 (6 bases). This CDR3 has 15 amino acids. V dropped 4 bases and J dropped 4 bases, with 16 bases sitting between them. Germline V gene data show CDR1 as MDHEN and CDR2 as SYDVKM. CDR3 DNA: TGTGCCAGCAGTTCCCCAGGGGTTGGAGGCTATGGCTACACCTTC. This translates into CASSSPGVGGYGYTF.

CDR3 amino acids: CASSPRGVRDTEAFF. As DNA, the CDR3 is TGTGCCAGCAGTCCACGGGGCGTTCGGGACACTGAAGCTTTCTTT. The chain combines TRBV6-6 with TRBJ1-1; D possibly corresponds to TRBD1 (5 bases). V was clipped by 5 bases and J by 3 bases, with 16 bases between them. The CDR3 totals 15 residues. Germline CDR1 reads MNHNY; CDR2 reads SVGAGI (reference sequence).

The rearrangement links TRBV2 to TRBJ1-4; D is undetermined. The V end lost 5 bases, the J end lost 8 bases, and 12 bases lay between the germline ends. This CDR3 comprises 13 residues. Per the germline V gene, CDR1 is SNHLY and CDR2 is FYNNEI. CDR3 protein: CASSPRLEEKLFF. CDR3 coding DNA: TGTGCCAGCAGTCCTCGGCTGGAGGAAAAACTGTTTTTT.

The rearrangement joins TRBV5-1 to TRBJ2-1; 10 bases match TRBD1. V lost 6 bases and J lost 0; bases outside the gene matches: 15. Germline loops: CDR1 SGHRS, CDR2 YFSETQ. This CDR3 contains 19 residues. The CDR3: CASTTTGTGVISSYNEQFF. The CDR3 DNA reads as TGCGCCAGCACCACCACGGGGACAGGGGTAATAAGCTCCTACAATGAGCAGTTCTTC. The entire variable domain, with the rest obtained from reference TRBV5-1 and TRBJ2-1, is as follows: KAGVTQTPRYLIKTRGQQVTLSCSPISGHRSVSWYQQTPGQGLQFLFEYFSETQRNKGNFPGRFSGRQFSNSRSEMNVSTLELGDSALYLCASTTTGTGVISSYNEQFFGPGTRLTVL.

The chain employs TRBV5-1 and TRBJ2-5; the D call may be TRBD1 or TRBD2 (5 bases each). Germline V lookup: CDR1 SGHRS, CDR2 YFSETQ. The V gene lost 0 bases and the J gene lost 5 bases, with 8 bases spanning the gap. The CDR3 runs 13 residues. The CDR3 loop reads CASSLGGDETQYF. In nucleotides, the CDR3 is TGCGCCAGCAGCTTGGGAGGGGACGAGACCCAGTACTTC.

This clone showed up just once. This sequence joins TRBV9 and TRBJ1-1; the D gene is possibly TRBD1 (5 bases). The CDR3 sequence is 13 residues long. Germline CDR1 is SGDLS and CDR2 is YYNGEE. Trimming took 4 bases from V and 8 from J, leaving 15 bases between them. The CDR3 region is CASSPRGRAEAFF. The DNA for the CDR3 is TGTGCCAGCAGCCCTCGGGGCCGGGCCGAAGCTTTCTTT.

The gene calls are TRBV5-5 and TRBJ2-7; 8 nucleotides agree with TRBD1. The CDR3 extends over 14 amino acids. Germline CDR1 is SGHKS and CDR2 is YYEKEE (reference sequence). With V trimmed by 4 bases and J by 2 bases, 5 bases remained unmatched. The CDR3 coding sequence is TGTGCCAGCAGCCCGTTGGACAGGGCCTACGAGCAGTACTTC. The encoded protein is CASSPLDRAYEQYF.

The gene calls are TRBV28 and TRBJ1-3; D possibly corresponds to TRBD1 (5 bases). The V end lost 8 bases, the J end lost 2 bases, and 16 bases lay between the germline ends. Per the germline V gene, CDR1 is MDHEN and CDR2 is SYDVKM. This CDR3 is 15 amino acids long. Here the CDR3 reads CASEISTGAGNTIYF. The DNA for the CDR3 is TGTGCCAGCGAAATAAGCACGGGGGCTGGAAACACCATATATTTT.

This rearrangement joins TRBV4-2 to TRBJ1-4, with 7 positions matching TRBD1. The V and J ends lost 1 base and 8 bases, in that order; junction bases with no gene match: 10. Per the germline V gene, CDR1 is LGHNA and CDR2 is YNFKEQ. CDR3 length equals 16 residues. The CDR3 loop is CASSQVGQGGQEKLFF. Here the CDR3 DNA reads TGTGCCAGCAGCCAAGTCGGGCAGGGGGGGCAAGAAAAACTGTTTTTT.